This entry describes one T cell receptor beta chain. The antigen it recognizes is unknown. No base quality values were provided; no much bigger clone lies one nucleotide off. This record belongs to a study of blood T cell repertoires in COVID-19 (dated by TCRdb to 2018 to 2021). Broadly, across the study: Samples from collaborators originated in the United States, Italy and Spain and spanned both the acute and convalescent phases of COVID-19. The prospective study material was composed of cDNA or gDNA derived from T cells, B-cell-depleted T cells, or PBMCs. Subjects who had been exposed to COVID-19, were actively infected with it, or had recovered from it provided the deeply sampled blood TCRbeta repertoires that made up the dataset. The repertoires were made available in a free public database intended to serve as a resource for research on the immune response to SARS-CoV-2. The samples were drawn from the first 160 participants of the ongoing ImmuneRACE study and from over 950 subjects provided by 6 global collaborators. A de-identified subject ID, COVID-19 status, age in years and sex were almost always included in the sample metadata. Where HLA class I and class II types were available, the types were taken from metadata supplied by the sample provider, not from assay-based typing.

Broader findings and caveats from the paper: The quantity of clinical and demographic metadata differed by source and by participant and was supplied without curation.

Including the terminal cysteine and phenylalanine, the CDR3 comprises 15 residues. Of all the DNA, just the CDR3 is kept, 45 bases in frame from base 1. CDR1 and CDR2 were assigned from the germline V gene as SGHNT and YENEEA. Ends trimmed: V by 5 bases, J by 3 bases; bases unmatched to a gene: 4. TCRbeta CDR3 regions were amplified from genomic DNA by means of the immunoSEQ Assay, a bias-controlled multiplex PCR. The source study handled its data this way. Nucleated cell counts per sample were estimated from amplification of reference gene primers within the assay. To quantify the absolute abundance of each unique TCRbeta CDR3 rearrangement, sequence reads were collapsed and filtered. For each sample, productive Simpson clonality was calculated as the square root of Simpson's diversity index across productive rearrangements. As stored in TCRdb, this immuneACCESS dataset retains in-frame rearrangements with V and J assigned. A fraction of the clones does not appear; measured against another copy, unresolved V genes explain less than half of the discrepancy, and the remainder lacks a known reason. The V and J calls and clone size were taken over from that table, and D and trimming were inferred from the DNA. The sample table holds hundreds of thousands of clones, of which 90% were seen once. The top ten clones comprise around 4.5% of the sample.

Participants in the prospective study were enrolled through a virtual design, were aged roughly 18 to 95 years, and lived in under 25 United States geographic areas. In the prospective study, cohorts were assigned on the basis of participant-reported clinical history obtained from a screening survey and a study questionnaire. In the prospective study, whole blood, serum and a nasopharyngeal or oropharyngeal swab were collected from each participant by mobile phlebotomists. Additional blood draws and questionnaires over an approximately 2-month period could optionally be provided by prospective study participants. Prospective study blood samples were shipped either frozen or at room temperature before DNA extraction.

This TCR was recovered from a young woman with acute COVID-19. The sequenced material came from PBMCs or T cells enriched from blood (not recorded which). The chain was built from TRBV11-3 and TRBJ1-4; TRBD1 lines up with 9 middle nucleotides. The DNA reads as follows: TGTGCCAGCAGCCCTAGGGACAGGGCTAATGAAAAACTGTTTTTT. Its translation reads: CASSPRDRANEKLFF.